Here is one T cell receptor (beta chain) with its context. Antigen specificity is unknown. The data were obtained in a study of long-term antiretroviral therapy in people with HIV. Study-level findings and limits: Repertoires with HIV possessed tighter CDR3 length spans than those of controls. Clonal expansions arising prior to ART prevailed in the repertoire at every time point. Patients on ART gained diversity, which nonetheless stayed below transplant donor controls. For ART adherence, viral resistance and therapy changes, no data were available.

V lost 2 bases, J lost 6 bases, and 3 bases stayed unmatched. From germline, CDR1 is SSHAT and CDR2 FNYEAQ (reference sequence). The CDR3 loop spans 14 amino acids. The libraries were made with immunoSEQ v3.0 at survey level. Repertoires were generated with immunoSEQ multiplex PCR, while TCRdb's copy carries only in-frame clones and drops some. The sample lists 20,000 to 30,000 clones, around 85% occurring once. The sequence was obtained from a man aged 35-49 years with HIV. The chain combines TRBV7-7 with TRBJ2-1; 8 bases match TRBD1. The sample in question was unsorted PBMCs, obtained 4.8 to 5 years after starting antiretroviral therapy. CDR3 residues: CASSLQGASNEQFF. The DNA for the CDR3 is TGTGCCAGCAGCTTACAGGGGGCAAGCAATGAGCAGTTCTTC.